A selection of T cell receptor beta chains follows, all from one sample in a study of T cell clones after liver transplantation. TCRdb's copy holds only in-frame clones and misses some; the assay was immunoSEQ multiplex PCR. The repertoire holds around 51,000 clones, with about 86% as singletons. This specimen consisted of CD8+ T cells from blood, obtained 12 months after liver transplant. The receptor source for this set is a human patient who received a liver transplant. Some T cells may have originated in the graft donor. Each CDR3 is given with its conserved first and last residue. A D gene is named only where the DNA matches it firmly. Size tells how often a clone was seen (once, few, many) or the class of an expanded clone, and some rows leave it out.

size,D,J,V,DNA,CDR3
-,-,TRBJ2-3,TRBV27,TGTGCCAGCAGTTTCTCCTCTAGCACAGATACGCAGTATTTT,CASSFSSSTDTQYF
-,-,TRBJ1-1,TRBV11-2,TGTGCCAGCAGCTTAGAGCCCTCAGGGTTAGGCACTGAAGCTTTCTTT,CASSLEPSGLGTEAFF
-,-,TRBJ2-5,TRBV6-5,TGTGCCAGCAGTTACGGGCCGACAGGCTCGGAGACCCAGTACTTC,CASSYGPTGSETQYF
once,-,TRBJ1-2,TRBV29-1,TGCAGCGTTAACAGGGTTTATGGCTACACCTTC,CSVNRVYGYTF
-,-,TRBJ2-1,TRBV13,TGTGCCAGCAGCTTAGGACAGTACAATGAGCAGTTCTTC,CASSLGQYNEQFF
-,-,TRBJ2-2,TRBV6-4,TGTGCCAGCAGTGAGATGGGCACCGGGGAGCTGTTTTTT,CASSEMGTGELFF
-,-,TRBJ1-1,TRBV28,TGTGCCAGCAGACTCTTAGGGGGGAACACTGAAGCTTTCTTT,CASRLLGGNTEAFF
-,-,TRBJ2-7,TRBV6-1,TGTGCCAGCAGCGAACAGGGAGGCTCCGAGCAGTACTTC,CASSEQGGSEQYF
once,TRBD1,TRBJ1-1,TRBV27,TGTGCCAGCACCCGTGGGTCCGGACAGGGGGCTACTGAAGCTTTCTTT,CASTRGSGQGATEAFF
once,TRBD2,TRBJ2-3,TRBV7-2,TGTGCCAGCAGTCCGACTAGCGGGAGAACAGATACGCAGTATTTT,CASSPTSGRTDTQYF
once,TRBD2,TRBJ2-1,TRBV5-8,TGTCTTTTTGCGTTTGGCGGGAGCAACAATGAGCAGTTCTTC,CLFAFGGSNNEQFF
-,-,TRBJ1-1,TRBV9,TGTGCCAGCAGCGTAGCCCGACATGCTAATGCGAACACTGAAGCTTTCTTT,CASSVARHANANTEAFF
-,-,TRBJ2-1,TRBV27,TGTGCCAGCAGTTTATTCGGACTGTTTAATGAGCAGTTCTTC,CASSLFGLFNEQFF
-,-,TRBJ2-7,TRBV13,TGTGCCAGCAGTTACAGGGCGAGGGCCTACGAGCAGTACTTC,CASSYRARAYEQYF
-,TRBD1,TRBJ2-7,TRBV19,TGTGCCAGTAGTATAGGAACAGGGGCCTACGAGCAGTACTTC,CASSIGTGAYEQYF
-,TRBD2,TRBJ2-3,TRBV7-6,TGTGCCAGCAACCCTAGTGGGAGCGGGGCAGATACGCAGTATTTT,CASNPSGSGADTQYF
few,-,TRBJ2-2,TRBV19,TGTGCCAGTAGTATTCTGAACACCGGGGAGCTGTTTTTT,CASSILNTGELFF
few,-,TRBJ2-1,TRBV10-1,TGCGCCAGCAGTGAGTGGGCTAGCGAGGTCAATGAGCAGTTCTTC,CASSEWASEVNEQFF
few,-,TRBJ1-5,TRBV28,TGTGCCAGCAGTCCCCGGGTCTGGAGTCAGCCCCAGCATTTT,CASSPRVWSQPQHF
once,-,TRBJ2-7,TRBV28,TGTGCCAGCACTAATTTTGCTAGGTACTCCTACGAGCAGTACTTC,CASTNFARYSYEQYF
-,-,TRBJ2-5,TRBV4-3,TGCGCCAGCAGCCAAGAGAGGGGCCTTGCGGGAGAGACCCAGTACTTC,CASSQERGLAGETQYF
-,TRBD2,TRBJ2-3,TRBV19,TGTGCCAGTAGGGCCCGGACTAGCGGGAGTCGGGATACGCAGTATTTT,CASRARTSGSRDTQYF
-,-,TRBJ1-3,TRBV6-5,TGTGCCAGCAGTTACGGAAACTCTGGAAACACCATATATTTT,CASSYGNSGNTIYF
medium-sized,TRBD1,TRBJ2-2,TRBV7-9,TGTGCCAGCAGCCCTACAGGGGTTAACACCGGGGAGCTGTTTTTT,CASSPTGVNTGELFF
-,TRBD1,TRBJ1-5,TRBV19,TGTGCCAGTACCTCCGGGACAGGGCCGGGTCAGCCCCAGCATTTT,CASTSGTGPGQPQHF
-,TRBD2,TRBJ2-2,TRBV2,TGTGCCAGCAGCCCAAAGTCAGGGACTAGCGGGAGGGTATTCACCGGGGAGCTGTTTTTT,CASSPKSGTSGRVFTGELFF
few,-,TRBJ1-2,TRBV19,TGTGCCAGTGGCCAGGGCTATGGCTACACCTTC,CASGQGYGYTF
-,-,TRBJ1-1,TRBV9,TGTGCCAGCAGCGGTGGGGGGAAAACTGAAGCTTTCTTT,CASSGGGKTEAFF
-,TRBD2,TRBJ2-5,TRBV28,TGTGCCAGCAGCCGCGTTACGGGAGGGCCGGGGACCCAGTACTTC,CASSRVTGGPGTQYF
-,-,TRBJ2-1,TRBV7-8,TGTGCCAGCAGCTTAGTAATGGCGGGATCCTACAATGAGCAGTTCTTC,CASSLVMAGSYNEQFF
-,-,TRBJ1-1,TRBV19,TGTGCCAGTACCATGGGAGGGGGGGACACTGAAGCTTTCTTT,CASTMGGGDTEAFF